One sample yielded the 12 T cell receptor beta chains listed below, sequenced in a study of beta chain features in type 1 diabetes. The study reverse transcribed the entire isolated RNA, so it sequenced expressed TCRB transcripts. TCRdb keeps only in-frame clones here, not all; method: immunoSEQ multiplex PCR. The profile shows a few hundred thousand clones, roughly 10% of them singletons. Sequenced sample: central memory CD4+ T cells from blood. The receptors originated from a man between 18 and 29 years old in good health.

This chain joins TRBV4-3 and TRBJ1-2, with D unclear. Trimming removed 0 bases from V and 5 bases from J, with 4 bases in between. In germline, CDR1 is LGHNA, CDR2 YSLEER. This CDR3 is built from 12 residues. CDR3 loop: CASSQDWYGYTF. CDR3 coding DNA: TGCGCCAGCAGCCAAGATTGGTATGGCTACACCTTC.

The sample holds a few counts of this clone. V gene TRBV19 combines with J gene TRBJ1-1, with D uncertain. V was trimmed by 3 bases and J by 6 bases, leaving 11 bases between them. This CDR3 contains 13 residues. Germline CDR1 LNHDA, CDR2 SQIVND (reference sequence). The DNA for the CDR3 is TGTGCCAGTAGTATTATAGGGAAGGCTGAAGCTTTCTTT. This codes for CASSIIGKAEAFF.

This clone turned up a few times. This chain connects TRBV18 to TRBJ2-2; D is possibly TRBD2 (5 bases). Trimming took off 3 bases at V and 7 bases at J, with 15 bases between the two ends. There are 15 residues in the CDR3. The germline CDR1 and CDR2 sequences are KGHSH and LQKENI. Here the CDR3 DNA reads TGTGCCAGCTCACCCCGAACTAGTTCGGACGGGGAGCTGTTTTTT. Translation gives CASSPRTSSDGELFF.

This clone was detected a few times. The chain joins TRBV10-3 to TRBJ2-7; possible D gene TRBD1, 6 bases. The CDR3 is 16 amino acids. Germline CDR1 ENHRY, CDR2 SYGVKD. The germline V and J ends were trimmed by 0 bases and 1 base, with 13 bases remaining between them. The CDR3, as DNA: TGTGCCATCAGTGAGTCTGCTAGTAGGGGGTCCTACGAGCAGTACTTC. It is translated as CAISESASRGSYEQYF.

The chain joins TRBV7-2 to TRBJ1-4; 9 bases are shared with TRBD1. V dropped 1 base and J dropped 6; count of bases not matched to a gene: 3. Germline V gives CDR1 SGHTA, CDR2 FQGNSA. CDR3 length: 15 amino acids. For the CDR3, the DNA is TGTGCCAGCAGCTTAGGGGACAGGGCGCATGAAAAACTGTTTTTT. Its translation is CASSLGDRAHEKLFF.

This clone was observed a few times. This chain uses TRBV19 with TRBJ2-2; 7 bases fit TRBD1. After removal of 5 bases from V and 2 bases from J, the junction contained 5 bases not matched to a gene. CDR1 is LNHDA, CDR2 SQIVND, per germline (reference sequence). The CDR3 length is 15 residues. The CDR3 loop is CASSRTGENTGELFF. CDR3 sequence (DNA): TGTGCCAGTAGTCGCACAGGGGAAAACACCGGGGAGCTGTTTTTT. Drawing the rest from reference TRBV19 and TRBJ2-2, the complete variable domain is DGGITQSPKYLFRKEGQNVTLSCEQNLNHDAMYWYRQDPGQGLRLIYYSQIVNDFQKGDIAEGYSVSREKKESFPLTVTSAQKNPTAFYLCASSRTGENTGELFFGEGSRLTVL.

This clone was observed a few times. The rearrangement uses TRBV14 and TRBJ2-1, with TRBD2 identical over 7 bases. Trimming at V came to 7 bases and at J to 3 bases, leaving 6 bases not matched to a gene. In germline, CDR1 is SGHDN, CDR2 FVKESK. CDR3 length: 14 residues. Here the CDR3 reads CASTGTNLYNEQFF. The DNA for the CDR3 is TGTGCCAGCACGGGGACTAATCTCTACAATGAGCAGTTCTTC.

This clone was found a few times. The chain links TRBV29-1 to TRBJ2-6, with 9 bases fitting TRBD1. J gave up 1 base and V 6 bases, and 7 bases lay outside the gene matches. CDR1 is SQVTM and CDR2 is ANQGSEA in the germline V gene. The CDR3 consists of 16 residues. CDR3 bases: TGCAGCGTCCTGGACAGGGGACGGTCTGGGGCCAACGTCCTGACTTTC. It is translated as CSVLDRGRSGANVLTF.

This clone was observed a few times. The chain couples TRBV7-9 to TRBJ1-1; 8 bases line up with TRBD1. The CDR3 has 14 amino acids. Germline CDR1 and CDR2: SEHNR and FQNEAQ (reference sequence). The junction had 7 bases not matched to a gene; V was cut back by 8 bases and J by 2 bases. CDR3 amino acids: CASCRQGANTEAFF. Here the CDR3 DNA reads TGTGCCAGCTGCCGGCAGGGGGCAAACACTGAAGCTTTCTTT.

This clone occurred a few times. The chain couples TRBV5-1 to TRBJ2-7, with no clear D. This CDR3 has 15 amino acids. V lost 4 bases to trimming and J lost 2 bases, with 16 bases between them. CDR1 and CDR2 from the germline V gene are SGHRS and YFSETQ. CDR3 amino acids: CASSPEGRPTYEQYF. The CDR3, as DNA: TGCGCCAGCAGCCCCGAAGGCCGCCCCACCTACGAGCAGTACTTC.

CDR3 coding DNA: TGTGCCAGCATCCCCGGACTAGCGGGGCCGGGTACGCAGTATTTT. It yields the protein CASIPGLAGPGTQYF. The chain uses TRBV16 and TRBJ2-3; the match to TRBD2 covers 12 bases. This CDR3 has 15 amino acids. The trim removed 7 bases at V and 8 bases at J, leaving 10 bases unmatched. Germline lookup yields CDR1 KGHSY and CDR2 FQNENV.

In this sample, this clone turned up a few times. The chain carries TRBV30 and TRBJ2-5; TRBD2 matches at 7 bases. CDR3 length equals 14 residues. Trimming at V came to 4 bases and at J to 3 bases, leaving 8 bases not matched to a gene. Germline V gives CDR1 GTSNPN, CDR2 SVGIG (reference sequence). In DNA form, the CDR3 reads TGTGCCTGGAACCGGGGACTACTGGAAGAGACCCAGTACTTC. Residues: CAWNRGLLEETQYF.